The clone carrying this T cell receptor (beta chain) has at least ten counts. This entry comes from a study of T cells in Graves' hyperthyroidism and ophthalmopathy. Lactation, pregnancy, other autoimmune disease or uncontrolled infection excluded patients. CDR3 length equals 13 residues. With V trimmed by 8 bases and J by 4 bases, 7 bases remained unmatched. Germline lookup yields CDR1 WNHNN and CDR2 SYGVQD (reference sequence). TCR beta CDR3 regions were amplified from RNA transcripts. With the HTBI primer set, the TCR CDR3 went through a first round of RT-PCR. TCRdb re-analysed the multiplex PCR reads in MiXCR, keeping a single row per CDR3 protein. The data contain hundreds of thousands of distinct CDR3 sequences, 38% of them singletons.

Specimen: blood. J is TRBJ2-7 and V is TRBV10-1; TRBD2 aligns across 8 bases. This sequence originates from a man in his late teens or twenties with Graves' hyperthyroidism. In DNA form, the CDR3 reads TGCGCCAGCCAGGGTAGCGGGGATTACGAGCAGTACTTC. It translates to CASQGSGDYEQYF.